The clone carrying this TCR beta chain was seen a handful of times. Random hexamers primed reverse transcription of roughly 0.5 to 1 ug RNA. Amplification of TCR beta CDR3 was carried out by immunoSEQ multiplex PCR, which covered 54 Vbeta and 13 Jbeta segments. MiXCR, run by TCRdb on the immunoSEQ multiplex PCR reads, gives a single entry per CDR3 protein. Counted here are roughly 150,000 distinct CDR3 sequences, about 92% occurring once; the ten biggest clones make up roughly 0.08%. Sequencing of TCR beta was performed on blood CD8+ and CD4+ T cells. Through negative isolation, CD4+ and CD8+ T cells were obtained, while TEMRA cells were enriched using FACS. V gave up 4 bases and J gave up 3 bases, with 6 bases separating them. The CDR3 totals 12 residues. Germline CDR1 and CDR2: MDHEN and SYDVKM. This entry belongs to a study of CD8 T cells in Susac syndrome.

The specimen sequenced was CD4+ T cells from PBMCs. This receptor was obtained from a human donor in good health. The rearrangement joins TRBV28 to TRBJ2-5; a possible D gene is TRBD2 (5 bases). DNA of the CDR3: TGTGCCAGCAGTTCCGGGAAAGAGACCCAGTACTTC. It yields the protein CASSSGKETQYF.